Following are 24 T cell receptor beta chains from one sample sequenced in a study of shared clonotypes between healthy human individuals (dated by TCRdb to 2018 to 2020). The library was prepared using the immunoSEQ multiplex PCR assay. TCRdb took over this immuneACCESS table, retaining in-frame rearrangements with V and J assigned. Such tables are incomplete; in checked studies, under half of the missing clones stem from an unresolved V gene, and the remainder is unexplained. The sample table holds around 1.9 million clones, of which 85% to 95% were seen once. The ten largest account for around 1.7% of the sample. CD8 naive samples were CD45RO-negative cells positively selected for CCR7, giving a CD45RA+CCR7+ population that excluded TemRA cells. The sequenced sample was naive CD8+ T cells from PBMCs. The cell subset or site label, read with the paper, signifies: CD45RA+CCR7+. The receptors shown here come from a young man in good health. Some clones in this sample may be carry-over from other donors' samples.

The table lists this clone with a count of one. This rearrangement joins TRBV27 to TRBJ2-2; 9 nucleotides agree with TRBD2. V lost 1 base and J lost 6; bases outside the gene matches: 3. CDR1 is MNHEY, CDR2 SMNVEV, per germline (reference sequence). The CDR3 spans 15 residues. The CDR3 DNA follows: TGTGCCAGCAGTTTATTAGCGGGAGTATCCGGGGAGCTGTTTTTT. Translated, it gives CASSLLAGVSGELFF.

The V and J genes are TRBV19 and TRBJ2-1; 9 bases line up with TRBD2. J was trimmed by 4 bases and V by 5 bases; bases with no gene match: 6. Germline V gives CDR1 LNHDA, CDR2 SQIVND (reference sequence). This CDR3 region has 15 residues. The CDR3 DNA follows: TGTGCCAGTAGTGCCACTAGCGGGTTTTACAATGAGCAGTTCTTC. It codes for CASSATSGFYNEQFF.

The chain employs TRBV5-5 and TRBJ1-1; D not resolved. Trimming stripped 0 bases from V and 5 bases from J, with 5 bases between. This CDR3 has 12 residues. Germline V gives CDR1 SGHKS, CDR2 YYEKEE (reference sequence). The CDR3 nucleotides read TGTGCCAGCAGCTTGGAGGGTACTGAAGCTTTCTTT. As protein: CASSLEGTEAFF.

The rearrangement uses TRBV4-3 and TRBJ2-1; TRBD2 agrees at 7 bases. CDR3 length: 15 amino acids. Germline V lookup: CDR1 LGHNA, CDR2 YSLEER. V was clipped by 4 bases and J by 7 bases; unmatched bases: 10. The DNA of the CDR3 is TGCGCCAGCAGCCCCTCGGGCGGGAGTTCGAATGAGCAGTTCTTC. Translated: CASSPSGGSSNEQFF.

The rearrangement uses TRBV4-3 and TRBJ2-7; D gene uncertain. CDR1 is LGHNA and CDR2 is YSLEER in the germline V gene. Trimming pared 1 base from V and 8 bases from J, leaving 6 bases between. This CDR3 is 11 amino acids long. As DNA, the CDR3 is TGCGCCAGCAGCCAAGCGGGCCAGCAGTACTTC. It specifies CASSQAGQQYF.

The CDR3 protein is CASSYGTGFYEQYF. For the CDR3, the DNA is TGTGCCAGCAGTTACGGGACAGGGTTCTACGAGCAGTACTTC. The V gene is TRBV6-5, the J gene TRBJ2-5, with 9 bases aligning to TRBD1. The last part of the DNA fits TRBJ2-7 better; the J call may be wrong. Germline CDR1 MNHEY, CDR2 SVGAGI. The CDR3 sequence is 14 residues long.

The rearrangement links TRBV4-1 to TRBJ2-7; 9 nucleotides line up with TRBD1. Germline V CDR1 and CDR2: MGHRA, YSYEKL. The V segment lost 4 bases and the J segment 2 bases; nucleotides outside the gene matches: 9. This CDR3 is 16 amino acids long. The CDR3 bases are TGCGCCAGCAGCCGAGCTTCCGGGACAGGGACCTACGAGCAGTACTTC. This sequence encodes CASSRASGTGTYEQYF.

CDR3 sequence reads: CASSELGQGAWEKLFF. The CDR3 nucleotides read TGTGCCAGCAGTGAATTAGGACAGGGGGCATGGGAAAAACTGTTTTTT. This chain connects TRBV2 to TRBJ1-4; 11 nucleotides line up with TRBD1. The junction had 7 bases not matched to a gene; V was cut back by 2 bases and J by 8 bases. This CDR3 contains 16 residues. The germline V gene encodes CDR1 SNHLY and CDR2 FYNNEI.

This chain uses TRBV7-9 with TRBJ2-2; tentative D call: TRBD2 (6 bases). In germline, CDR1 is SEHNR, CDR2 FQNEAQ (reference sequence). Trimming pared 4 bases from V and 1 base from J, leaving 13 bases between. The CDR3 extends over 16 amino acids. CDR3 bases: TGTGCCAGCAGCTCTAGGACTACCGGGAACACCGGGGAGCTGTTTTTT. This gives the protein CASSSRTTGNTGELFF.

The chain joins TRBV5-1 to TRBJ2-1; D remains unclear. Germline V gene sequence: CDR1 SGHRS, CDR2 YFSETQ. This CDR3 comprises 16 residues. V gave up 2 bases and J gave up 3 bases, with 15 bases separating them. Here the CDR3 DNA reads TGCGCCAGCAGCTTCGGTTCCAACCGACACTACAATGAGCAGTTCTTC. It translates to CASSFGSNRHYNEQFF.

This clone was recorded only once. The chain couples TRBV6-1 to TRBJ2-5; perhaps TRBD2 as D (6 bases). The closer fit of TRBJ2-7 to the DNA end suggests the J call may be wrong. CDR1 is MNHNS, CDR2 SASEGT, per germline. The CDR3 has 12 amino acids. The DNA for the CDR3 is TGTGCCAGCGGGGCGGGATCATACGAGCAGTACTTC. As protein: CASGAGSYEQYF.

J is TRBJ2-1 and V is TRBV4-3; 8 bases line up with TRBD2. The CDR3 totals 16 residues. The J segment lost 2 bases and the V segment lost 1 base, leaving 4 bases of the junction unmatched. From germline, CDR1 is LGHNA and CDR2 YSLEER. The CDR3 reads CASSQAALAAYNEQFF. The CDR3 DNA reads TGCGCCAGCAGCCAAGCTGCACTAGCGGCCTACAATGAGCAGTTCTTC.

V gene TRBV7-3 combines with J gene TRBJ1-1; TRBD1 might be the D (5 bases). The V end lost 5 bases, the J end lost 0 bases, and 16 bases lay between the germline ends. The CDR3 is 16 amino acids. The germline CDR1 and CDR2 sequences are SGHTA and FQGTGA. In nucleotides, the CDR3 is TGTGCCAGCAGCCTTATCAACCAGGGTTTGAACACTGAAGCTTTCTTT. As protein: CASSLINQGLNTEAFF. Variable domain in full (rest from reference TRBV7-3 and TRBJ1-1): GAGVSQTPSNKVTEKGKYVELRCDPISGHTALYWYRQSLGQGPEFLIYFQGTGAADDSGLPNDRFFAVRPEGSVSTLKIQRTERGDSAVYLCASSLINQGLNTEAFFGQGTRLTVV.

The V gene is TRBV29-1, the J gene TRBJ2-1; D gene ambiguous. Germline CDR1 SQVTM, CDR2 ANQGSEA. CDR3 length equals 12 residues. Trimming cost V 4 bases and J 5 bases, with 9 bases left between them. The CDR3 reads CSVVGSNNEQFF. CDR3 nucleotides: TGCAGCGTTGTAGGCAGCAACAATGAGCAGTTCTTC.

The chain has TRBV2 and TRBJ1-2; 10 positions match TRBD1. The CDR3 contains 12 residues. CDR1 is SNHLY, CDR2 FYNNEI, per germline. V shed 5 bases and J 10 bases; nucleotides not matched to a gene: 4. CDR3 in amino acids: CASSTGQGVYTF. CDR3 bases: TGTGCCAGCAGTACAGGACAGGGGGTCTACACCTTC.

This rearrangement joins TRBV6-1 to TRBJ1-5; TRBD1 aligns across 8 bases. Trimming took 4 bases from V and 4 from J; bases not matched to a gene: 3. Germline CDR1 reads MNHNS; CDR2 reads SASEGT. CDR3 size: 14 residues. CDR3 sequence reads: CASSGGQANQPQHF. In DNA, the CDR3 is TGTGCCAGCAGTGGGGGACAGGCGAATCAGCCCCAGCATTTT.

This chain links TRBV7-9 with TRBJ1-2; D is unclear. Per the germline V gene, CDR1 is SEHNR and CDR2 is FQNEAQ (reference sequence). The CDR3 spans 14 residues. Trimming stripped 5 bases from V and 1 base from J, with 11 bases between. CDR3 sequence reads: CASSPVGLNYGYTF. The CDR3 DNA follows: TGTGCCAGCAGCCCAGTCGGCCTTAACTATGGCTACACCTTC.

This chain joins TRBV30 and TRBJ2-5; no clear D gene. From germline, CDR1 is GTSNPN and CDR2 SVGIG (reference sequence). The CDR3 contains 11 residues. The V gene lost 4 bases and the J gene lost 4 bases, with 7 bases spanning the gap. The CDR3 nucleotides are TGTGCCTGGAACGGAGCAGAGACCCAGTACTTC. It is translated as CAWNGAETQYF.

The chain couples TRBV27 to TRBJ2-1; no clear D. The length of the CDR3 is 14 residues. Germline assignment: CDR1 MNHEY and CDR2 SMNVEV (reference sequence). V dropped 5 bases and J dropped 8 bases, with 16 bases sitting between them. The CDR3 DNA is TGTGCCAGCAGTCAACTCGGTAGCTCGGATGAGCAGTTCTTC. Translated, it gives CASSQLGSSDEQFF.

CDR3 bases: TGTGCCAGCAGCTCCCTAGGTAGGGCGGGAGTCACAGATACGCAGTATTTT. The encoded protein is CASSSLGRAGVTDTQYF. The chain recombines TRBV7-8 with TRBJ2-3; 7 bases align to TRBD2. Germline V lookup: CDR1 SGHVS, CDR2 FQNEAQ. V gave up 4 bases and J gave up 2 bases; unmatched junction bases: 12. This CDR3 region has 17 residues.

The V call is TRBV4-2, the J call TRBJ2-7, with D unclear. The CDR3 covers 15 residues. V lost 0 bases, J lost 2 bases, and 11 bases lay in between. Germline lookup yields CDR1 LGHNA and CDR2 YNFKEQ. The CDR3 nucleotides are TGTGCCAGCAGCCAAGAAACGACGGAGACCTACGAGCAGTACTTC. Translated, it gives CASSQETTETYEQYF.

Written as DNA, the CDR3 is TGTGCCAGAAGCTCTGAGGGCAGGGGGCTGTACGAGCAGTACTTC. Residues: CARSSEGRGLYEQYF. The chain employs TRBV5-3 and TRBJ2-7; TRBD1 matches 8 bases. TRBV5-3 is an open reading frame, and its role is uncertain. The ends lost 3 bases at V and 4 bases at J; junction bases unmatched: 9. The CDR3 sequence is 15 residues long.

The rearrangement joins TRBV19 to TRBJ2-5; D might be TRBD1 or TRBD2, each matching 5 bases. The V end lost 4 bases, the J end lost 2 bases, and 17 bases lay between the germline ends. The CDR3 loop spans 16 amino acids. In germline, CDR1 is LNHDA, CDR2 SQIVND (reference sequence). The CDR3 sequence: CASSTRPGRGQETQYF. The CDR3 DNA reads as TGTGCCAGTAGTACCCGACCGGGACGTGGGCAAGAGACCCAGTACTTC.

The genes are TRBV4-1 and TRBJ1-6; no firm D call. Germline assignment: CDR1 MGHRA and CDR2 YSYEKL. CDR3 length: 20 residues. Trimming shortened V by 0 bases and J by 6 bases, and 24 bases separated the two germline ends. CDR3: CASSQDAQPGPHWGNSPLHF. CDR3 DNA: TGCGCCAGCAGCCAAGATGCGCAACCGGGCCCCCATTGGGGTAATTCACCCCTCCACTTT.